Listed below are T cell receptor beta chains from one sample, sequenced in a study of Ad26.COV2.S vaccination and SARS-CoV-2 variants. Libraries were prepared by immunoSEQ multiplex PCR; TCRdb keeps only in-frame clonotypes and omits some of them. The repertoire holds 300,000 to 350,000 clones, with roughly nine tenths as singletons. Sequences were derived from peripheral blood, sampled in a trial of Ad26.COV2.S vaccine versus placebo. The receptors originated from a person between 18 and 65 years old who received the Ad26.COV2.S COVID-19 vaccine or a placebo. The CDR3 runs from the conserved cysteine through the conserved F or W. Fields, in order: clone size, D gene, V gene, J gene, CDR3 DNA, CDR3 protein. A D gene is named only where the DNA matches it firmly. Expanded clones get a size class; other rows say once, few or many, or leave the size out.

abundance: .
d_gene: .
v_gene: TRBV29-1
j_gene: TRBJ2-3
CDR3nt: TGCAGCGTTGAAGAGAACAGTCCTAGCACAGATACGCAGTATTTT
CDR3aa: CSVEENSPSTDTQYF

abundance: .
d_gene: .
v_gene: TRBV11-3
j_gene: TRBJ2-1
CDR3nt: TGTGCCAGCAGCTTAGGTAAGGGCTACAATGAGCAGTTCTTC
CDR3aa: CASSLGKGYNEQFF

abundance: once
d_gene: .
v_gene: TRBV12-5
j_gene: TRBJ1-1
CDR3nt: TGTGCTAGTGGTTTGGTACTGGGGGCCATGAACACTGAAGCTTTCTTT
CDR3aa: CASGLVLGAMNTEAFF

abundance: .
d_gene: TRBD1
v_gene: TRBV7-9
j_gene: TRBJ1-1
CDR3nt: TGTGCCAGCACCCAGGGGGAGGGCACTGAAGCTTTCTTT
CDR3aa: CASTQGEGTEAFF

abundance: .
d_gene: .
v_gene: TRBV20-1
j_gene: TRBJ1-2
CDR3nt: TGCAGTGTTAGATGGCTCTATGGCTACACCTTC
CDR3aa: CSVRWLYGYTF

abundance: .
d_gene: .
v_gene: TRBV19
j_gene: TRBJ1-2
CDR3nt: TGTGCCAGTAGTATGGACCACCCCACCTTC
CDR3aa: CASSMDHPTF

abundance: .
d_gene: .
v_gene: TRBV30
j_gene: TRBJ1-5
CDR3nt: TGTGCCTGGACCCCAGGGACCCTGGGGGGCAATAGCAATCAGCCCCAGCATTTT
CDR3aa: CAWTPGTLGGNSNQPQHF

abundance: .
d_gene: .
v_gene: TRBV10-1
j_gene: TRBJ2-1
CDR3nt: TGCGCCAGCAGTGATTCAGAATACAATGAGCAGTTCTTC
CDR3aa: CASSDSEYNEQFF

abundance: .
d_gene: .
v_gene: TRBV5-1
j_gene: TRBJ2-3
CDR3nt: TGCGCCAGCAGCCGTTTAGGGGTGAGTACAGATACGCAGTATTTT
CDR3aa: CASSRLGVSTDTQYF

abundance: .
d_gene: .
v_gene: TRBV11-2
j_gene: TRBJ1-1
CDR3nt: TGTGCCAGCAGCTTTGGCGGGACCCAAGGGACTGAAGCTTTCTTT
CDR3aa: CASSFGGTQGTEAFF

abundance: .
d_gene: .
v_gene: TRBV7-2
j_gene: TRBJ2-6
CDR3nt: TGTGCCAGCAGCTTGATGACCCTATCTGGGGCCAACGTCCTGACTTTC
CDR3aa: CASSLMTLSGANVLTF

abundance: .
d_gene: .
v_gene: TRBV7-2
j_gene: TRBJ2-1
CDR3nt: TGTGCCAGCAGCTTAGAATTTACTGGGGAAGTTGGGGCGGGTGAGCAGTTCTTC
CDR3aa: CASSLEFTGEVGAGEQFF

abundance: once
d_gene: .
v_gene: TRBV28
j_gene: TRBJ1-1
CDR3nt: TGTGCCAGCAGTCTAGGTCACAGTTTGAACACTGAAGCTTTCTTT
CDR3aa: CASSLGHSLNTEAFF

abundance: .
d_gene: TRBD1
v_gene: TRBV6-2/TRBV6-3
j_gene: TRBJ1-1
CDR3nt: TGTGCCAGCAGTGATCCACAGGGGACGAACACTGAAGCTTTCTTT
CDR3aa: CASSDPQGTNTEAFF

abundance: .
d_gene: .
v_gene: TRBV7-9
j_gene: TRBJ1-1
CDR3nt: TGTGCCAGCAACCACCGCGACAGGACTGAAGCTTTCTTT
CDR3aa: CASNHRDRTEAFF

abundance: .
d_gene: TRBD1
v_gene: TRBV7-9
j_gene: TRBJ1-1
CDR3nt: TGTGCCAGCTATAGTGACAGGGGGGTCCTAAACACTGAAGCTTTCTTT
CDR3aa: CASYSDRGVLNTEAFF

abundance: .
d_gene: .
v_gene: TRBV6-5
j_gene: TRBJ2-1
CDR3nt: TGTGCCAGCAGTTTTCATCTCGGGACTGAGCAGTTCTTC
CDR3aa: CASSFHLGTEQFF

abundance: .
d_gene: .
v_gene: TRBV23-1
j_gene: TRBJ1-3
CDR3nt: TGCGCCAGCAGTCAATTCAGGGTACCCCACTCTGGAAACACCATATATTTT
CDR3aa: CASSQFRVPHSGNTIYF

abundance: .
d_gene: TRBD1
v_gene: TRBV7-9
j_gene: TRBJ1-2
CDR3nt: TGTGCCAGCACCTTATCCGGACAGGGAGATGGCTACACCTTC
CDR3aa: CASTLSGQGDGYTF

abundance: .
d_gene: .
v_gene: TRBV30
j_gene: TRBJ2-1
CDR3nt: TGTGCCTGGAGTGTCGACTCCTACAATGAGCAGTTCTTC
CDR3aa: CAWSVDSYNEQFF

abundance: .
d_gene: TRBD1
v_gene: TRBV10-3
j_gene: TRBJ1-2
CDR3nt: TGTGCCATCAGGCAGGGGGTTGGTGACTATGGCTACACCTTC
CDR3aa: CAIRQGVGDYGYTF

abundance: .
d_gene: .
v_gene: TRBV4-1
j_gene: TRBJ1-1
CDR3nt: TGCGCCAGCAGCCAAGAACTTGTCAACACTGAAGCTTTCTTT
CDR3aa: CASSQELVNTEAFF

abundance: .
d_gene: .
v_gene: TRBV10-1
j_gene: TRBJ1-2
CDR3nt: TGCGCCAGTGATGGTCGGGGGAATGGCTACACCTTC
CDR3aa: CASDGRGNGYTF

abundance: .
d_gene: .
v_gene: TRBV19
j_gene: TRBJ2-5
CDR3nt: TGTGCCAGTAGTAACGGGGGGCGTGAGACCCAGTACTTC
CDR3aa: CASSNGGRETQYF

abundance: .
d_gene: TRBD2
v_gene: TRBV7-9
j_gene: TRBJ2-7
CDR3nt: TGTGCCAGCAGCTCCGAGACTAGCGGGAGATCCTACGAGCAGTACTTC
CDR3aa: CASSSETSGRSYEQYF

abundance: .
d_gene: .
v_gene: TRBV19
j_gene: TRBJ1-1
CDR3nt: TGTGCCAGTCTTCCGGGGGCAGGGAGGCCTTTAGCTGAAGCTTTCTTT
CDR3aa: CASLPGAGRPLAEAFF

abundance: .
d_gene: .
v_gene: TRBV15
j_gene: TRBJ1-2
CDR3nt: TGTGCCACCAGCAGTAAGTCAGGGCTCAACTATGGCTACACCTTC
CDR3aa: CATSSKSGLNYGYTF

abundance: .
d_gene: .
v_gene: TRBV7-9
j_gene: TRBJ1-1
CDR3nt: TGTGCCAGCAGCTTAGATCTGGGATTGAACACTGAAGCTTTCTTT
CDR3aa: CASSLDLGLNTEAFF

abundance: .
d_gene: .
v_gene: TRBV19
j_gene: TRBJ1-5
CDR3nt: TGTGCCGCCTCACTATTCGGTAGCAATCAGCCCCAGCATTTT
CDR3aa: CAASLFGSNQPQHF

abundance: once
d_gene: .
v_gene: TRBV10-1
j_gene: TRBJ1-1
CDR3nt: TGCGCCAGCAGTGAGTTCCGGACGCCAACTGAAGCTTTCTTT
CDR3aa: CASSEFRTPTEAFF

abundance: .
d_gene: TRBD1
v_gene: TRBV27
j_gene: TRBJ1-6
CDR3nt: TGTGCCAGCAGTCCCAGAGGGACAGGGAATTCACCCCTCCACTTT
CDR3aa: CASSPRGTGNSPLHF

abundance: .
d_gene: .
v_gene: TRBV18
j_gene: TRBJ1-3
CDR3nt: TGTGCCAGCTCGGGAGGGCGTTCCGGAGGCTCTGGAAACACCATATATTTT
CDR3aa: CASSGGRSGGSGNTIYF

abundance: .
d_gene: TRBD1
v_gene: TRBV7-2
j_gene: TRBJ2-3
CDR3nt: TGTGCCAGCAGCCTCCGGACAGGCCCCCTCGTCACAGATACGCAGTATTTT
CDR3aa: CASSLRTGPLVTDTQYF

abundance: .
d_gene: .
v_gene: TRBV7-9
j_gene: TRBJ1-2
CDR3nt: TGTGCCAGCAGCTACCCGGGGGGCACTAACTATGGCTACACCTTC
CDR3aa: CASSYPGGTNYGYTF

abundance: .
d_gene: .
v_gene: TRBV28
j_gene: TRBJ1-1
CDR3nt: TGTGCCAGCAACACGCCTGAAGCTTTCTTT
CDR3aa: CASNTPEAFF

abundance: .
d_gene: .
v_gene: TRBV6-5
j_gene: TRBJ1-5
CDR3nt: TGTGCCAGCAGCGTTGACAAATCACTCAATCAGCCCCAGCATTTT
CDR3aa: CASSVDKSLNQPQHF

abundance: .
d_gene: .
v_gene: TRBV19
j_gene: TRBJ1-1
CDR3nt: TGTGCCAGTAGTATGGAGCAGGGGCCTCTGAACACTGAAGCTTTCTTT
CDR3aa: CASSMEQGPLNTEAFF

abundance: .
d_gene: .
v_gene: TRBV3-1/TRBV3-2
j_gene: TRBJ1-3
CDR3nt: TGTGCCAGCAGTCCTTCTTGGGGCGCTGGGAAAGGAAACACCATATATTTT
CDR3aa: CASSPSWGAGKGNTIYF

abundance: .
d_gene: TRBD1
v_gene: TRBV7-9
j_gene: TRBJ1-1
CDR3nt: TGTGCCAGCAGCCAGCTAGACAGGGGGACTGAAGCTTTCTTT
CDR3aa: CASSQLDRGTEAFF

abundance: .
d_gene: .
v_gene: TRBV18
j_gene: TRBJ2-3
CDR3nt: TGTGCCAGCTCACCCGGGGGAGGCGGAGGGAGCGCAGATACGCAGTATTTT
CDR3aa: CASSPGGGGGSADTQYF

abundance: .
d_gene: .
v_gene: TRBV13
j_gene: TRBJ1-2
CDR3nt: TGTGCCAGCAGCTCTTGGGGGGCTGATGGCTACACCTTC
CDR3aa: CASSSWGADGYTF

abundance: .
d_gene: .
v_gene: TRBV19
j_gene: TRBJ1-5
CDR3nt: TGTGCCAGTAGTAAGACAGTAGATCAGCCCCAGCATTTT
CDR3aa: CASSKTVDQPQHF

abundance: .
d_gene: TRBD2
v_gene: TRBV19
j_gene: TRBJ2-2
CDR3nt: TGTGCCAGTAGTCTAGACAGGGGATTGACTAGCGGGAGCAACACCGGGGAGCTGTTTTTT
CDR3aa: CASSLDRGLTSGSNTGELFF